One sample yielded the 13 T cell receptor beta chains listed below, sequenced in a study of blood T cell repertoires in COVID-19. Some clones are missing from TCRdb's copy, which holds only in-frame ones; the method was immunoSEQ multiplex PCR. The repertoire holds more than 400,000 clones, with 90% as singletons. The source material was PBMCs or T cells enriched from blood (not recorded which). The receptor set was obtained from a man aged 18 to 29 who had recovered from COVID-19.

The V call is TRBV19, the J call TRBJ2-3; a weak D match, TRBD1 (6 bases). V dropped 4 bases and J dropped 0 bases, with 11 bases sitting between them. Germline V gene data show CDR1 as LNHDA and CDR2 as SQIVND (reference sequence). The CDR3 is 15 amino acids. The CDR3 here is CASSKDRKSTDTQYF. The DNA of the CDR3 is TGTGCCAGTAGTAAAGACAGGAAAAGCACAGATACGCAGTATTTT.

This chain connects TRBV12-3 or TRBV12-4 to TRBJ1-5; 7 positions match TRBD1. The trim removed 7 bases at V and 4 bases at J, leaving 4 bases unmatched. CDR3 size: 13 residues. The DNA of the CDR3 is TGTGCCAGCACCCCACAGGGGAATCAGCCCCAGCATTTT. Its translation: CASTPQGNQPQHF.

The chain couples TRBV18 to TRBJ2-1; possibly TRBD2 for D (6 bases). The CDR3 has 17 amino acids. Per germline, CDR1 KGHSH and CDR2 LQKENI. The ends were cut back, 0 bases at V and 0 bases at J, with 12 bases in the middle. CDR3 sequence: CASSPPGRGGSYNEQFF. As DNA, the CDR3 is TGTGCCAGCTCACCACCCGGTCGGGGAGGCTCCTACAATGAGCAGTTCTTC.

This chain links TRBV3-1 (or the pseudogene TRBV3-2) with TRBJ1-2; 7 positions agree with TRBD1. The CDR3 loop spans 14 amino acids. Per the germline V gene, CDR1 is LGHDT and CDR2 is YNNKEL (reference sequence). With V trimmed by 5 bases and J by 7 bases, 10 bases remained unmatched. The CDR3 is CASSSGTAISGYTF. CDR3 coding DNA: TGTGCCAGCAGCTCAGGGACAGCGATATCTGGCTACACCTTC.

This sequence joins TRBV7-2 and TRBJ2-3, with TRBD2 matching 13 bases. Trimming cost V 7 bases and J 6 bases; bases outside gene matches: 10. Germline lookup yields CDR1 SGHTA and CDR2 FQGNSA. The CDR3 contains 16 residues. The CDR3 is CASTPLTSGRGDTQYF. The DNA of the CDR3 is TGTGCCAGCACCCCACTTACTAGCGGGAGGGGGGATACGCAGTATTTT.

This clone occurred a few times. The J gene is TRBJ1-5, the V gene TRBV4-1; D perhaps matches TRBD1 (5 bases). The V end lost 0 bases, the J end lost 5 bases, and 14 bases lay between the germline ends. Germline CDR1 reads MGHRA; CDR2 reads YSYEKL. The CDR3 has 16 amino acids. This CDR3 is CASSQDLSGLYQPQHF. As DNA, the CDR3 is TGCGCCAGCAGCCAAGATCTGTCAGGGCTTTATCAGCCCCAGCATTTT.

CDR3: CASSSVSPYEQYF. The CDR3 DNA reads as TGTGCCAGCAGTTCGGTGAGTCCCTACGAGCAGTACTTC. The genes are TRBV28 and TRBJ2-7; unclear D gene. This CDR3 has 13 residues. Looked up from germline, CDR1 is MDHEN and CDR2 is SYDVKM. V lost 4 bases and J lost 2, with 9 bases in between. Full variable domain (outside the CDR3, taken from reference TRBV28 and TRBJ2-7): DVKVTQSSRYLVKRTGEKVFLECVQDMDHENMFWYRQDPGLGLRLIYFSYDVKMKEKGDIPEGYSVSREKKERFSLILESASTNQTSMYLCASSSVSPYEQYFGPGTRLTVT.

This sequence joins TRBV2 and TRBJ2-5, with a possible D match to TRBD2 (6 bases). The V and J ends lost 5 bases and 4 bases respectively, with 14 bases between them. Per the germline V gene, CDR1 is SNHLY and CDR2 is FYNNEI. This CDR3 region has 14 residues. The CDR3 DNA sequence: TGTGCCAGCAGTAAAGACATGGGGGGAGAGACCCAGTACTTC. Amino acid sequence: CASSKDMGGETQYF.

The CDR3 sequence: CASSLGVTGLKSWELFF. The CDR3 DNA follows: TGCGCCAGCAGCTTGGGGGTGACAGGGCTCAAGTCCTGGGAGCTGTTTTTT. The rearrangement links TRBV5-1 to TRBJ2-2, with TRBD1 matching 7 bases. CDR3 length equals 17 residues. Germline trimming cut 0 bases from V and 9 bases from J; bases unmatched to any gene: 14. Germline-derived CDR1 and CDR2 are SGHRS and YFSETQ.

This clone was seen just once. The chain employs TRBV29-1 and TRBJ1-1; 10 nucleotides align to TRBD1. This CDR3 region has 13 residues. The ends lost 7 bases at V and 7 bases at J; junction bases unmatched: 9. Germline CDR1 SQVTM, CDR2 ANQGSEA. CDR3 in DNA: TGCAGCGCCCACGGACAGGGGGTTGTTGAAGCTTTCTTT. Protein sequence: CSAHGQGVVEAFF. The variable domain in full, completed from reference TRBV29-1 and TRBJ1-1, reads SAVISQKPSRDICQRGTSLTIQCQVDSQVTMMFWYRQQPGQSLTLIATANQGSEATYESGFVIDKFPISRPNLTFSTLTVSNMSPEDSSIYLCSAHGQGVVEAFFGQGTRLTVV.

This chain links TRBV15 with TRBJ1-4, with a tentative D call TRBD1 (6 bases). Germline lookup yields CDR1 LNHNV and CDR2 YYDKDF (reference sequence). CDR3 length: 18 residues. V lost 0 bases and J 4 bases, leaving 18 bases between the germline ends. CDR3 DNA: TGTGCCACCAGCAGAGATCGGGAAACAGGGAGTAGTAATGAAAAACTGTTTTTT. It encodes CATSRDRETGSSNEKLFF.

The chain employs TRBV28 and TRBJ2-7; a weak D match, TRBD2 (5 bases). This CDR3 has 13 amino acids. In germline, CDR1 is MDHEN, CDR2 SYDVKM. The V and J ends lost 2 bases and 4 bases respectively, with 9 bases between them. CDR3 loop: CASSLDRRYEQYF. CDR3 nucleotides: TGTGCCAGCAGTTTAGATAGGAGGTACGAGCAGTACTTC.

For the CDR3, the DNA is TGTGCCAGCAGCTTAGGAGCAGGGGGCAGGAGCAATCAGCCCCAGCATTTT. Translated: CASSLGAGGRSNQPQHF. The V and J genes are TRBV11-2 and TRBJ1-5; the match to TRBD1 covers 8 bases. Germline V gene sequence: CDR1 SGHAT, CDR2 FQNNGV. The V segment lost 1 base and the J segment 1 base; nucleotides outside the gene matches: 6. The CDR3 is 17 residues long.